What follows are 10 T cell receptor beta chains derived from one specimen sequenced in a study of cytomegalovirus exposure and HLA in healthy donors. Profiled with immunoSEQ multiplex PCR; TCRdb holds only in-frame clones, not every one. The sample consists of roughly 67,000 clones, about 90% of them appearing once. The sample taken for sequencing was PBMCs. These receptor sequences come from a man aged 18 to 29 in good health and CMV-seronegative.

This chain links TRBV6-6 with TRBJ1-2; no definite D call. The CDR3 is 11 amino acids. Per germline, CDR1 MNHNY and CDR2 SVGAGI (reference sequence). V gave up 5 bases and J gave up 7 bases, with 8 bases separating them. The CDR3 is CASSTLGGYTF. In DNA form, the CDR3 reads TGTGCCAGCAGTACCCTAGGTGGCTACACCTTC.

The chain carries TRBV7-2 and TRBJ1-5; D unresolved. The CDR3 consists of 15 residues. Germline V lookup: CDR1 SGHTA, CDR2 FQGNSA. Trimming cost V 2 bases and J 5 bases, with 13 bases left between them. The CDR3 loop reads CASSLSAGSDQPQHF. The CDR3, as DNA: TGTGCCAGCAGCTTATCCGCGGGGAGTGATCAGCCCCAGCATTTT.

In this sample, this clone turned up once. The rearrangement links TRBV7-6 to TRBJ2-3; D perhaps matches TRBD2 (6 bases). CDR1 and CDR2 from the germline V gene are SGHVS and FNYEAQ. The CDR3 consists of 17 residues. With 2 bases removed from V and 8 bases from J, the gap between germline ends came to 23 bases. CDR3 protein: CASSLRIPGSGPPTQYF. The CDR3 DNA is TGTGCCAGCAGCTTAAGAATTCCCGGTAGCGGTCCCCCTACGCAGTATTTT. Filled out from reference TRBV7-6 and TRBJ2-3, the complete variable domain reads GAGVSQSPRYKVTKRGQDVALRCDPISGHVSLYWYRQALGQGPEFLTYFNYEAQQDKSGLPNDRFSAERPEGSISTLTIQRTEQRDSAMYRCASSLRIPGSGPPTQYFGPGTRLTVL.

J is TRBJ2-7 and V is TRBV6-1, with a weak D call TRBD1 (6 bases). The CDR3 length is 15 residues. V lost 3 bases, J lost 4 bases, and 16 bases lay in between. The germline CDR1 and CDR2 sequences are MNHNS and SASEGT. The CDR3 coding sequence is TGTGCCAGCAGTGAGGCAGGGGTGACGGTATACGAGCAGTACTTC. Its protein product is CASSEAGVTVYEQYF.

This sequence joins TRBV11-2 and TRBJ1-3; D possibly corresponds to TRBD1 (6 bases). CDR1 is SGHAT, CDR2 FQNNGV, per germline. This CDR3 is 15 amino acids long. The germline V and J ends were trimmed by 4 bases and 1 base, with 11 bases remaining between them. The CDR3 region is CASSSGAYSGNTIYF. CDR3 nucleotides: TGTGCCAGCAGCTCAGGGGCCTATTCTGGAAACACCATATATTTT. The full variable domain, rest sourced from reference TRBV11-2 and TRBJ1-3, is EAGVAQSPRYKIIEKRQSVAFWCNPISGHATLYWYQQILGQGPKLLIQFQNNGVVDDSQLPKDRFSAERLKGVDSTLKIQPAKLEDSAVYLCASSSGAYSGNTIYFGEGSWLTVV.

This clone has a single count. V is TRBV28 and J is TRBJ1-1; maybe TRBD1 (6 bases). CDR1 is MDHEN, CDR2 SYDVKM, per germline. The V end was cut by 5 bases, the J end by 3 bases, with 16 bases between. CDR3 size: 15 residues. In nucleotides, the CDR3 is TGTGCCAGCAGTATACCAGGGGCCGCGGACACTGAAGCTTTCTTT. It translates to CASSIPGAADTEAFF.

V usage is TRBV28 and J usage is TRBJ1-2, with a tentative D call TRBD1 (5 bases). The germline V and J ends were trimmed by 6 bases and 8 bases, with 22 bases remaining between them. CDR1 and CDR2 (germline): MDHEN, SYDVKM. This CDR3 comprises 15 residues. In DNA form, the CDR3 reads TGTGCCAGCAGCGAAAAGGGTGGCTTGAGACAGGGCTACACCTTC. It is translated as CASSEKGGLRQGYTF.

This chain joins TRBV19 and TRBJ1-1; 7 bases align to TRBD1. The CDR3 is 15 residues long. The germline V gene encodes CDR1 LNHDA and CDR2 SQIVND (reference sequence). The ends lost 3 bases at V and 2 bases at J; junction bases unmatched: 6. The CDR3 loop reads CASSMRDRKNTEAFF. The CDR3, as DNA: TGTGCCAGTAGTATGCGGGACAGAAAAAACACTGAAGCTTTCTTT.

The CDR3 region is CASSEPQGARNTEAFF. The CDR3 DNA follows: TGCGCCAGCAGTGAGCCCCAGGGGGCTAGGAACACTGAAGCTTTCTTT. V is TRBV10-1 and J is TRBJ1-1; 8 bases line up with TRBD1. Trimming at V came to 2 bases and at J to 1 base, leaving 6 bases not matched to a gene. This CDR3 is built from 16 residues. Germline loops: CDR1 WNHNN, CDR2 SYGVQD (reference sequence).

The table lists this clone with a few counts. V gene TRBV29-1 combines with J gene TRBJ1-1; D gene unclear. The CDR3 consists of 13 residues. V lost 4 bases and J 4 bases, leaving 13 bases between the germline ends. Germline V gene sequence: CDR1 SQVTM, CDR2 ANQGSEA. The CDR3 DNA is TGCAGCGTTGCTTCTCCGGAGGGCACTGAAGCTTTCTTT. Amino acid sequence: CSVASPEGTEAFF. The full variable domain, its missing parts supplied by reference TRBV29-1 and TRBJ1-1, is SAVISQKPSRDICQRGTSLTIQCQVDSQVTMMFWYRQQPGQSLTLIATANQGSEATYESGFVIDKFPISRPNLTFSTLTVSNMSPEDSSIYLCSVASPEGTEAFFGQGTRLTVV.